One sample yielded the 6 T cell receptor beta chains listed below, sequenced in a study of shared clonotypes between healthy human individuals (dated by TCRdb to 2020 to 2021). The library was made by the immunoSEQ multiplex PCR assay. Sourced from immuneACCESS, this table was stored by TCRdb with only in-frame sequences that have V and J called. A share of the clones is absent; for the studies checked, an unresolved V gene accounts for under half, and the remainder has no known explanation. The sample has under 600,000 clones on record, about 98% of them singletons. Jointly, the top ten make up 0.3% of the sample. For the CD8 naive samples, CD45RO-negative cells were positively selected for CCR7, yielding a CD45RA+CCR7+ population from which TemRA cells were excluded. The material sequenced was naive CD8+ T cells sorted from blood. The cell subset or site tag for this specimen amounts to: CD45RA+CCR7+. These receptor sequences come from a young man in good health.

J is TRBJ1-1 and V is TRBV18; weak D call: TRBD1 (6 bases). V lost 5 bases, J lost 5 bases, and 15 bases lay in between. Germline CDR1 is KGHSH and CDR2 is LQKENI. This CDR3 spans 14 amino acids. CDR3 nucleotide sequence: TGTGCCAGCTCAGCGACCGGGGGCAGGACTGAAGCTTTCTTT. Encoded protein: CASSATGGRTEAFF.

This clone showed up just once. The rearrangement links TRBV27 to TRBJ2-7; TRBD1 aligns across 7 bases. This CDR3 comprises 14 residues. Germline lookup yields CDR1 MNHEY and CDR2 SMNVEV (reference sequence). The trim removed 4 bases at V and 3 bases at J, leaving 6 bases unmatched. The CDR3, as DNA: TGTGCCAGCAGTTATCGACAGGGACACTACGAGCAGTACTTC. Translation: CASSYRQGHYEQYF.

For this clone: The same CDR3 arises from other DNA sequences in this sample as well. The rearrangement joins TRBV27 to TRBJ1-1; D is perhaps TRBD1 (5 bases). There are 13 residues in the CDR3. V was clipped by 5 bases and J by 2 bases, with 9 bases between them. Germline V gene data show CDR1 as MNHEY and CDR2 as SMNVEV (reference sequence). The CDR3 reads CASSQGVNTEAFF. The CDR3 DNA reads as TGTGCCAGCAGTCAAGGGGTTAACACTGAAGCTTTCTTT.

The chain joins TRBV14 to TRBJ2-1, with TRBD1 matching over 9 bases. The CDR3 covers 16 residues. After removal of 4 bases from V and 6 bases from J, the junction contained 10 bases not matched to a gene. In germline, CDR1 is SGHDN, CDR2 FVKESK. This CDR3 is CASSRLRGQGGNEQFF. CDR3 DNA: TGTGCCAGCAGCCGTTTGAGGGGACAGGGAGGCAATGAGCAGTTCTTC.

The V and J genes are TRBV7-6 and TRBJ2-7; the match to TRBD1 covers 11 bases. Germline V CDR1 and CDR2: SGHVS, FNYEAQ. The CDR3 is 15 residues long. The J segment lost 6 bases and the V segment lost 0 bases, leaving 4 bases of the junction unmatched. DNA of the CDR3: TGTGCCAGCAGCTTAGCGTCGGGACAGGGGGGCGAGCAGTACTTC. Translating it yields CASSLASGQGGEQYF.

The genes are TRBV7-9 and TRBJ2-7, with D tentatively TRBD2 (5 bases). V was trimmed by 0 bases and J by 2 bases, leaving 14 bases between them. The V gene's germline CDR1 is SEHNR and CDR2 FQNEAQ (reference sequence). The CDR3 length is 16 residues. In nucleotides, the CDR3 is TGTGCCAGCAGCTTAGCCTGGAGCGGAGCAACCTACGAGCAGTACTTC. Its protein is CASSLAWSGATYEQYF.